This note documents a single TCR beta chain sequence. Trimming pared 6 bases from V and 4 bases from J, leaving 15 bases between. From germline, CDR1 is SQVTM and CDR2 ANQGSEA. The CDR3 covers 13 residues. It was with random hexamers that roughly 0.45 to 1 ug RNA was reverse transcribed. Amplification of TCR beta CDR3 spanned 54 Vbeta and 13 Jbeta via immunoSEQ multiplex PCR. TCRdb re-analysed the immunoSEQ multiplex PCR reads in MiXCR, keeping a single row per CDR3 protein. This sample has about 210,000 distinct CDR3 sequences; around 95% occur once, and the top ten carry around 0.082%. The source of the sample is a study of CD8 T cells in Susac syndrome.

V gene TRBV29-1 combines with J gene TRBJ1-1; TRBD1 is a possible D gene (5 bases). The source of this sequence is a human donor with multiple sclerosis. The material sequenced was CD4+ T cells from PBMCs. The DNA for the CDR3 is TGCAGCGTACCTCCTCCGGGGGTCACTGAAGCTTTCTTT. This gives the protein CSVPPPGVTEAFF.